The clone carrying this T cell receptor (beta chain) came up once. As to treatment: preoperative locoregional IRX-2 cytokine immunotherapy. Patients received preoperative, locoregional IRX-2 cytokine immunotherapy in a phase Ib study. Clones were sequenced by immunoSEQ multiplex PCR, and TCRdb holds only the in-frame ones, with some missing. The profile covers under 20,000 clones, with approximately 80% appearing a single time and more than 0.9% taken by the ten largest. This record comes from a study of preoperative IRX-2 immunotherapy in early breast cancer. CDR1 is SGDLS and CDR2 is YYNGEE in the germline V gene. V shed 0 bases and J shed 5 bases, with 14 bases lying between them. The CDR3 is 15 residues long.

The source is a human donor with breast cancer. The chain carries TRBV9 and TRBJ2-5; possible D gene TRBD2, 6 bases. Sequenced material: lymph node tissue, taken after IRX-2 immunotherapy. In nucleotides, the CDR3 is TGTGCCAGCAGCGTAGATTCGGCTAGCGCGGAGACCCAGTACTTC. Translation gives CASSVDSASAETQYF.